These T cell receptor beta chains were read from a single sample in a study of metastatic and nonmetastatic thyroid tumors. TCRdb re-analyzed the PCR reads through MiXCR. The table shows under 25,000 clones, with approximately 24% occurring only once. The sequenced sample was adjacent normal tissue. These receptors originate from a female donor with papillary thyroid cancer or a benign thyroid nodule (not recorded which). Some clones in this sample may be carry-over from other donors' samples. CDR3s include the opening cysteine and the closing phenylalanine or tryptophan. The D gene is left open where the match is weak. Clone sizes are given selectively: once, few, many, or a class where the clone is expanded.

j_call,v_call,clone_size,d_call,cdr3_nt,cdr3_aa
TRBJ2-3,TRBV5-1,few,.,TGCGCCAGCAGCTTGGAGGGGGCAGATACGCAGTATTTT,CASSLEGADTQYF
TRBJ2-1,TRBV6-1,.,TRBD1,TGTGCCAGCCAGGACAGGGGGCGCCTCAATGAGCAGTTCTTC,CASQDRGRLNEQFF
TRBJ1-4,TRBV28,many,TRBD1,TGTGCCAGCAGTGCGCACAGGGGGCGGGAAAGGGAACCTAATGAAAAACTGTTTTTT,CASSAHRGREREPNEKLFF
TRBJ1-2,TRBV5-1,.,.,TGCGCCAGCAGCCCCGTGGGACAAGGTAGTTGCTACACCTTC,CASSPVGQGSCYTF
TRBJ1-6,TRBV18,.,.,TGTGCCAGCTCACCATTAACAGCGGGCTATAATTCACCCCTCCACTTT,CASSPLTAGYNSPLHF
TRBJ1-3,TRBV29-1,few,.,TGCAGCGTTGGCAGGCTTACCTCTGGAAACACCATATATTTT,CSVGRLTSGNTIYF
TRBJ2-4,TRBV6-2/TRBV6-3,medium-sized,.,TGTGCCAGCAGTTCCTGGGGGGCGGCCAAAAACATTCAGTACTTC,CASSSWGAAKNIQYF
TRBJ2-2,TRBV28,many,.,TGTGCCAGCAGCCCCTCCGCAGGGCGAAACACCGGGGAGCTGTTTTTT,CASSPSAGRNTGELFF
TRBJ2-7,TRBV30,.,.,TGTGCCTGGAGTGTATCGGGTACAGCCTACGAGCAGTACTTC,CAWSVSGTAYEQYF
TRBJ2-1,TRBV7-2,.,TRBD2,TGTGCCAGCAGCTTAGGCTTGGCTAGCGGGAGGTTTGGTAATGAGCAGTTCTTC,CASSLGLASGRFGNEQFF
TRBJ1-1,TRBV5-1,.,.,TGCGCCAGCAGCTTGGGCGCAGCCATGAACACTGAAGCTTTCTTT,CASSLGAAMNTEAFF
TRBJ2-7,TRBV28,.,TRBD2,TGTGCCAGCAGTCCGAGCGGGAGGGCCTACGAGCAGTACTTC,CASSPSGRAYEQYF
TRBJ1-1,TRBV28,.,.,TGTGCCAGCAGTTCTTACGGGGTTGAAGCTTTCTTT,CASSSYGVEAFF
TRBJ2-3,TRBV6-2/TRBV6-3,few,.,TGTGCCAGCATTTACTGCGGGATACCGACAGATACGCAGTATTTT,CASIYCGIPTDTQYF
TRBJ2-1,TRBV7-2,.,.,TGTGCCAGCAGCCGGATGATGATCAATGAGCAGTTCTTC,CASSRMMINEQFF
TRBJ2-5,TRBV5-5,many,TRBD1,TGTGCCAGCAGCATGACAGGGGGCAAGACCCAGTACTTC,CASSMTGGKTQYF
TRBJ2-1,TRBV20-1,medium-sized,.,TGCAGTGCTAGTGACGGGGGCAGGAGAAGTGAGCAGTTCTTC,CSASDGGRRSEQFF
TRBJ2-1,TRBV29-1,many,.,TGCAGCGTTGAGGTGTCCCGCGCGGAGCTTCAGTTCTTC,CSVEVSRAELQFF
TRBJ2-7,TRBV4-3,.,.,TGCGCCAGCAGCCGCGAGGACTCCTACGAGCAGTACTTC,CASSREDSYEQYF
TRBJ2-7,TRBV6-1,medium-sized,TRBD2,TGTGCCAGCAGTCGGGGGGGGGACTACGAGCAGTACTTC,CASSRGGDYEQYF
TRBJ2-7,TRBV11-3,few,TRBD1,TGTGCCAGCAGCTCTTTCGGACAGGGGGCGTCCGAGCAGTACTTC,CASSSFGQGASEQYF
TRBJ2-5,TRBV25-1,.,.,TGTGCCAGCAGAGACAGGTTCTATGAGCAGAACTTC,CASRDRFYEQNF
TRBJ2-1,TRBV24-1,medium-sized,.,TGTGCCACCAGTGATACGGACAAACCCGCCTACTACAATGAGCAGTTCTTC,CATSDTDKPAYYNEQFF
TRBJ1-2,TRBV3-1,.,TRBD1,TGTGCCAGCAGCCAATCTTCCATTCGACAGGGGGAAAGGTATGGCTACACCTTC,CASSQSSIRQGERYGYTF
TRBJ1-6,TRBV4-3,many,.,TGCGCCAGCAGCCGAAACCCCGGCCAGGGCGGAAATGATTCACCCCTCCACTTT,CASSRNPGQGGNDSPLHF
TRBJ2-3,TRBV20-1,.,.,TGCAGTGCTAGAGATGGACGACTAGGTATTAGCACAGATACGCAGTATTTT,CSARDGRLGISTDTQYF
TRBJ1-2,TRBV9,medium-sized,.,TGTGCCAGCAGCGTCCCTCGTAGGGGCTACACCTTC,CASSVPRRGYTF
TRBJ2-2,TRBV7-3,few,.,TGTGCCAGCAGCCCGGGGGGCCTCGGGGAGCTGTTTTTT,CASSPGGLGELFF
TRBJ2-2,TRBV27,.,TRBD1,TGTGCCAGCAGTGAATACAGGGGCGGTGACACCGGGGAGCTGTTTTTT,CASSEYRGGDTGELFF